This passage covers 15 T cell receptor beta chains from one sample sequenced in a study of cytomegalovirus exposure and HLA in healthy donors. Clones were sequenced by immunoSEQ multiplex PCR, and TCRdb holds only the in-frame ones, with some missing. The table shows about 130,000 clones, with roughly 89% occurring only once. The sequencing input was PBMCs. These receptors all come from a woman aged 18 to 35 in good health and CMV-seropositive.

The V gene is TRBV7-9, the J gene TRBJ2-6; TRBD1 might be the D (6 bases). The V gene lost 2 bases and the J gene lost 2 bases, with 16 bases spanning the gap. This CDR3 has 18 amino acids. CDR1 is SEHNR and CDR2 is FQNEAQ in the germline V gene (reference sequence). DNA for the CDR3: TGTGCCAGCAGCTTAAGTCTGGGCAGGGGCACTGGGGCCAACGTCCTGACTTTC. It translates to CASSLSLGRGTGANVLTF.

The chain couples TRBV6-5 to TRBJ2-7; 7 positions agree with TRBD2. The CDR3 runs to 15 residues. The germline CDR1 and CDR2 sequences are MNHEY and SVGAGI. V lost 2 bases, J lost 3 bases, and 7 bases stayed unmatched. CDR3 in DNA: TGTGCCAGCAGTTACCTGGGGGAGCGGGGCTACGAGCAGTACTTC. This translates into CASSYLGERGYEQYF.

The chain carries TRBV18 and TRBJ2-7; 7 nucleotides align to TRBD2. The CDR3 loop spans 17 amino acids. The germline V gene encodes CDR1 KGHSH and CDR2 LQKENI. V was clipped by 3 bases and J by 4 bases; unmatched bases: 15. The CDR3 sequence: CASSPLGGREEGYEQYF. As DNA, the CDR3 is TGTGCCAGCTCACCTCTGGGGGGGAGGGAGGAAGGATACGAGCAGTACTTC.

This chain uses TRBV28 with TRBJ1-2; D is perhaps TRBD1 (5 bases). The CDR3 is 13 amino acids. With 3 bases removed from V and 2 bases from J, the gap between germline ends came to 7 bases. CDR1 and CDR2 from the germline V gene are MDHEN and SYDVKM. The CDR3, as DNA: TGTGCCAGCAGTTTTAAGGGGAACTATGGCTACACCTTC. Its translation is CASSFKGNYGYTF.

This chain links TRBV28 with TRBJ2-6; no firm D call. The CDR3 length is 16 residues. With 5 bases removed from V and 0 bases from J, the gap between germline ends came to 11 bases. Germline lookup yields CDR1 MDHEN and CDR2 SYDVKM. CDR3 sequence: CASSPYSISGANVLTF. DNA of the CDR3: TGTGCCAGCAGTCCCTACTCGATCTCTGGGGCCAACGTCCTGACTTTC.

This clone was observed a single time. The rearrangement links TRBV2 to TRBJ2-7; 9 positions agree with TRBD2. V gave up 8 bases and J gave up 1 base; unmatched junction bases: 12. The CDR3 consists of 16 residues. The germline CDR1 and CDR2 sequences are SNHLY and FYNNEI. The CDR3 protein is CASRLESGGSSYEQYF. As DNA, the CDR3 is TGTGCCAGCCGCCTGGAGAGCGGGGGGTCTTCCTACGAGCAGTACTTC.

The chain uses TRBV9 and TRBJ2-2, with TRBD2 matching 15 bases. Germline loops: CDR1 SGDLS, CDR2 YYNGEE. V lost 4 bases to trimming and J lost 3 bases; unmatched junction nucleotides: 7. The CDR3 has 18 residues. The CDR3 DNA reads TGTGCCAGCAGCCTCGGACTAGCGGGGGGGCCGCACACCGGGGAGCTGTTTTTT. It is translated as CASSLGLAGGPHTGELFF.

The chain carries TRBV2 and TRBJ2-1, with 7 bases identical to TRBD1. The CDR3 totals 17 residues. The V segment lost 6 bases and the J segment 7 bases; nucleotides outside the gene matches: 18. Germline CDR1 SNHLY, CDR2 FYNNEI. Here the CDR3 reads CASSAGGEASEWNEQFF. CDR3 sequence (DNA): TGTGCCAGCAGCGCAGGGGGAGAGGCCTCGGAGTGGAATGAGCAGTTCTTC.

The chain is built from TRBV18 and TRBJ1-5; 7 nucleotides agree with TRBD1. The CDR3 is made up of 16 amino acids. V lost 4 bases, J lost 7 bases, and 13 bases stayed unmatched. Germline CDR1 reads KGHSH; CDR2 reads LQKENI. CDR3 sequence reads: CASSLRAQGLGQPQHF. CDR3 in DNA: TGTGCCAGCTCACTTAGGGCACAGGGGCTAGGACAGCCCCAGCATTTT.

This clone showed up just a few times. The rearrangement joins TRBV5-6 to TRBJ2-2; no clear D gene. CDR3 length: 15 amino acids. Germline CDR1 reads SGHDT; CDR2 reads YYEEEE. Trimming pared 4 bases from V and 1 base from J, leaving 11 bases between. CDR3 in amino acids: CASSLEARNTGELFF. The CDR3 nucleotides are TGTGCCAGCAGCCTCGAGGCACGGAACACCGGGGAGCTGTTTTTT.

The J gene is TRBJ2-7, the V gene TRBV2; 12 nucleotides match TRBD2. The J segment lost 9 bases and the V segment lost 3 bases, leaving 12 bases of the junction unmatched. Germline V lookup: CDR1 SNHLY, CDR2 FYNNEI. This CDR3 spans 16 amino acids. The CDR3, as DNA: TGTGCCAGCAGTGATGGGTCTAGCGGGGGGGCCGTGCGGCAGTACTTC. It codes for CASSDGSSGGAVRQYF.

J is TRBJ2-7 and V is TRBV28; a weak D match, TRBD1 (6 bases). CDR3 length: 15 residues. Germline V gene sequence: CDR1 MDHEN, CDR2 SYDVKM. V gave up 6 bases and J gave up 3 bases, with 18 bases separating them. The CDR3 region is CASSSPLGGIYEQYF. The CDR3 DNA reads as TGTGCCAGCAGCTCCCCACTTGGGGGCATCTACGAGCAGTACTTC.

The chain couples TRBV10-3 to TRBJ1-5; no firm D call. V gave up 5 bases and J gave up 7 bases, with 15 bases separating them. Germline assignment: CDR1 ENHRY and CDR2 SYGVKD. CDR3 length: 14 residues. CDR3 nucleotides: TGTGCCATCAGTCCGAACCCACAGACACAGCCCCAGCATTTT. This translates into CAISPNPQTQPQHF.

The chain links TRBV5-8 to TRBJ2-5; TRBD2 matches 15 bases. Looked up from germline, CDR1 is SGHTS and CDR2 is YDEGEE. CDR3 length: 15 residues. J was trimmed by 5 bases and V by 4 bases; bases with no gene match: 3. CDR3 DNA: TGTGCCAGCAGCGGGACTAGCGGGGGGTACGAGACCCAGTACTTC. This translates into CASSGTSGGYETQYF.

This chain links TRBV9 with TRBJ2-1; 14 positions match TRBD2. CDR3 size: 20 residues. Germline CDR1 SGDLS, CDR2 YYNGEE. Germline trimming cut 4 bases from V and 0 bases from J; bases unmatched to any gene: 12. The CDR3 protein is CASSRPPGTSGGSSYNEQFF. For the CDR3, the DNA is TGTGCCAGCAGCCGTCCCCCCGGGACTAGCGGGGGCAGCTCCTACAATGAGCAGTTCTTC.